The entry that follows covers one T cell receptor beta chain sequence. The sample originates from a study of low-dose radiotherapy and immunotherapy resistance in tumors. Study overall: Cohort 1 patients were irradiated with 0.5 Gy fractions every 2 weeks to 6.5 Gy total. In Cohort 2, 1 Gy per fraction was delivered every two weeks, for a total of 13 Gy over 26 weeks.

Specified time point: after trial treatment. Treatment noted: LDRT plus nivolumab, ipilimumab, low-dose cyclophosphamide and aspirin (RACIN trial). Donors were administered nivolumab, ipilimumab, aspirin and low-dose cyclophosphamide, together with low-dose radiotherapy. The length of the CDR3 is 17 residues. Germline values: CDR1 SGHDN, CDR2 FVKESK. V lost 2 bases and J lost 6; bases outside the gene matches: 12. First-strand cDNA relied on TRAV- and TRBV-specific primers spanning alpha and beta chains. TCR amplification ran roughly 21 PCR cycles using constant-region and V-primer adapter primers. TCRdb analysed the reads with MiXCR anew, one entry per CDR3 protein. The data hold roughly 90,000 distinct CDR3 sequences, with 20% to 25% observed a single time.

This receptor was identified in a female donor with ovarian cancer. This sequence joins TRBV14 and TRBJ1-2; 10 bases match TRBD1. The sample here was PBMCs, taken after low-dose radiotherapy plus immunotherapy. CDR3 residues: CASSQLTPGQGVDGYTF. The CDR3 coding sequence is TGTGCCAGCAGCCAATTAACCCCCGGACAGGGGGTCGATGGCTACACCTTC. Complete variable domain (other parts from reference TRBV14 and TRBJ1-2): EAGVTQFPSHSVIEKGQTVTLRCDPISGHDNLYWYRRVMGKEIKFLLHFVKESKQDESGMPNNRFLAERTGGTYSTLKVQPAELEDSGVYFCASSQLTPGQGVDGYTFGSGTRLTVV.